The T cell receptor beta chain under discussion was sequenced for a study of Graves' ophthalmopathy and Graves' hyperthyroidism (dated by TCRdb to 2016 to 2019). Study-level background: Peripheral blood was collected at initial diagnosis, before any treatment. TCR beta repertoire signatures were used to distinguish Graves' ophthalmopathy from Graves' hyperthyroidism and to predict progression to ophthalmopathy. To explore V-J signatures that distinguish ophthalmopathy from hyperthyroidism, a discovery set of 95 to 100 patients was enrolled, made up of 40 to 45 with ophthalmopathy and roughly 55 with stable hyperthyroidism. In total, approximately 130 blood samples were TCR-sequenced: some 40 ophthalmopathy, some 80 hyperthyroidism and roughly 17 hyperthyroidism-to-ophthalmopathy patients. In roughly 6 hyperthyroidism patients, the T-cell repertoires found in thyroid tissue were compared with those found in blood. An independent validation cohort was composed of roughly 19 hyperthyroidism patients and around 16 patients who later progressed from hyperthyroidism to ophthalmopathy. Following sample collection, hyperthyroidism patients were given methimazole at a starting dose of 30 mg daily, and ophthalmopathy patients were given high-dose intravenous methylprednisolone. The study at large found these results: Most expanded thyroid clonotypes with frequency above 0.001 were also detected in blood, suggesting blood repertoires may reflect the thyroid immune response. The 13-signature model separated ophthalmopathy from stable hyperthyroidism with 85% to 90% sensitivity and 81.08% specificity in cross-validation, and 80%/75% in the test set. In validation, the model predicted ophthalmopathy progression with about 71% sensitivity and approximately 78% specificity; roughly 11 predicted patients were CT-confirmed with GO in a median of approximately 6.5 months. No statistical method was used to predetermine the sample size, and group allocation was not hidden from the investigators.

The CDR3 measures 11 amino acids from cysteine to phenylalanine. Of the read, only the CDR3 DNA is kept; its 33 bases are in frame from base 1. Taken from the germline V gene (reference sequence), the CDR1 and CDR2 loops are DFQATT and SNEGSKA. V was cut back by 6 bases and J by 4 bases, leaving a gap of 9 bases between them. With respect to this clonotype: The antigen it recognizes is unknown. Base qualities are missing; no much larger clone stands one base away.

TCR beta CDR3 regions were amplified from RNA transcripts for repertoire sequencing. A first-round RT-PCR used HTBI primers with the Qiagen OneStep RT-PCR kit, followed by a second-round multiplex PCR, size selection and purification. The libraries underwent paired-end sequencing with 100 bp reads on an Illumina HiSeq2000. The study's own analysis went as follows. SOAPnuke was used to process the reads, throwing out any read that had adapters, had uncalled bases, had a mean Phred below 15, or lacked an exact constant-primer or identifier match. COPE v1.2.5 was used to merge high-quality paired reads. Unique nucleotide sequences were defined as clonotypes and aligned to IMGT TRB V, D and J references using MiTCR v1.1. The analysis was limited to V-J combinations with a frequency above 0.0001, which together covered 99.2% of repertoires. For each V-J combination, a TCR clonal expansion and chaos score was defined as the ratio of F50 clonal expansion to chaos observed in the TCRdist matrix. Welch's t-statistics and random forest were used to narrow the features down to approximately twelve V-J combinations, which were then fed into a naive Bayes classifier. Thyroid-blood repertoire similarity was quantified with the Morisita-Horn index. In-frame beta chains were kept once TCRdb had trimmed the public reads at Q25 with fastp and called clones with MiXCR. Rows with a matching CDR3 protein are joined into one entry that keeps the most common DNA and genes. Here the V and J calls rest on TCRdb's processing, not on the authors' analysis. The sample table contains around 670,000 distinct CDR3 sequences; only one count was recorded for approximately 40% of them. Approximately 43% of the sample rests with the top ten.

The ophthalmopathy patients had moderately to severely active disease, with a Clinical Activity Score of 3 or higher, a NOSPECS grade of 4 or higher, and a disease duration of less than 3 months. Patients with other autoimmune diseases, uncontrolled infections, pregnancy or lactation were excluded from the study. Clinical symptoms, serum thyroxine, TRAb, thyroid ultrasound and orbital computed tomography formed the basis of the diagnosis. Ficoll-Paque density gradient centrifugation was used to isolate PBMCs from about 10 ml of fresh peripheral blood. Trizol reagent was used to extract the total RNA, and its quality was then checked on an Agilent 2100 Bioanalyzer.

The TCR originated in an adult man with Graves' ophthalmopathy. The source material was peripheral blood. Recombination connected TRBV20-1 to TRBJ1-1; a tentative D match to TRBD1 spans 5 bases. The bases are TGCAGTGCGCGCGGGGCCACTGAAGCTTTCTTT. Translation gives CSARGATEAFF.